The rows below give T cell receptor beta chains drawn from one sample of a study of long-term antiretroviral therapy in people with HIV. This table comes from immunoSEQ multiplex PCR, and its TCRdb copy is limited to in-frame clones, with some not included. The repertoire holds approximately 13,000 clones, with more than 65% as singletons. The material was unsorted PBMCs, obtained 0.4 years after starting antiretroviral therapy. These receptors all come from a young man with HIV. CDR3s include the opening cysteine and the closing phenylalanine or tryptophan. A D gene is named only where the DNA matches it firmly. The size entry is marked missing in some rows and otherwise reads once, few, many or a size class.

D	size	V	J	DNA	CDR3
.	.	TRBV30	TRBJ1-2	TGTGCCTGGGCTACTACAAGGGGAGGCTACACCTTC	CAWATTRGGYTF
.	.	TRBV25-1	TRBJ2-5	TGTGCCAGCAGTGAGCTTGGCCCCGTCGGGACCCAGTACTTC	CASSELGPVGTQYF
.	.	TRBV27	TRBJ1-4	TGTGCCAGCAGTTTTTCCGGCCGTAATGAAAAACTGTTTTTT	CASSFSGRNEKLFF
TRBD1	.	TRBV28	TRBJ1-5	TGTGCCATACAGACAGGGGCCAATCAGCCCCAGCATTTT	CAIQTGANQPQHF
.	.	TRBV11-2	TRBJ1-1	TGTGCCAGCAGCTTAGATGCAGGCGGGGAAGCTTTCTTT	CASSLDAGGEAFF
.	few	TRBV11-3	TRBJ1-4	TGTGCCAGCTATCCCGACCGTTCATCAACTAATGAAAAACTGTTTTTT	CASYPDRSSTNEKLFF
TRBD2	.	TRBV29-1	TRBJ2-7	TGCAGCGTCCTGGGACTAGCGGGAGGCGAGCAGTACTTC	CSVLGLAGGEQYF
TRBD1	.	TRBV7-6	TRBJ1-1	TGTGCCAGCAGCTCGACAGGGGCCGGATACACTGAAGCTTTCTTT	CASSSTGAGYTEAFF
TRBD2	.	TRBV11-2	TRBJ2-5	TGTGCCAGCAGCTTAGTCCCCGGGACTACAGAGACCCAGTACTTC	CASSLVPGTTETQYF
.	few	TRBV6-1	TRBJ2-7	TGTGCCAGCAAATTTGCTTTGAACGAGCAGTACTTC	CASKFALNEQYF
TRBD2	.	TRBV4-2	TRBJ2-3	TGTGCCAGCAGCCAAGGAAGCGGGGGAGGCACAGATACGCAGTATTTT	CASSQGSGGGTDTQYF
TRBD2	.	TRBV4-3	TRBJ2-1	TGCGCCAGCAGCCAAGATCGGACTAGCTACAATGAGCAGTTCTTC	CASSQDRTSYNEQFF
.	.	TRBV7-2	TRBJ1-2	TGTGCCAGCAGCTTAGGGGGCCCTATCTTTGGCTACACCTTC	CASSLGGPIFGYTF
.	.	TRBV28	TRBJ2-1	TGTGCCAGCAGTTTCAGAGGTCGGCTCAATGAGCAGTTCTTC	CASSFRGRLNEQFF
TRBD1	.	TRBV4-1	TRBJ2-3	TGCGCCAGCAGCCAGGGGACAGGGGGCACCGGCACAGATACGCAGTATTTT	CASSQGTGGTGTDTQYF
.	.	TRBV5-1	TRBJ1-4	TGCGCCAGCAGCCCCCGAGCGGGCCACAATGAAAAACTGTTTTTT	CASSPRAGHNEKLFF
.	.	TRBV6-5	TRBJ2-5	TGTGCCAGCAGTTTAAAAGAGACCCAGTACTTC	CASSLKETQYF
TRBD2	.	TRBV30	TRBJ2-1	TGTGCCTGGAAGGGGAGCGGGGGGGCCGATGAGCAGTTCTTC	CAWKGSGGADEQFF
TRBD2	.	TRBV27	TRBJ2-7	TGTGCCAGCAGCCTGACTAGCGGGAGGACCTACGAGCAGTACTTC	CASSLTSGRTYEQYF
.	.	TRBV4-3	TRBJ2-2	TGCGCCAGCAGACCTGCAGGGGTCACCGGGGAGCTGTTTTTT	CASRPAGVTGELFF
.	.	TRBV7-2	TRBJ1-1	TGTGCCAGCAGTCCTCACTGGAACACTGAAGCTTTCTTT	CASSPHWNTEAFF
.	.	TRBV7-9	TRBJ2-3	TGTGCCAGCAGCTTACCGACCCACTCTAGCACAGATACGCAGTATTTT	CASSLPTHSSTDTQYF
TRBD1	.	TRBV7-9	TRBJ1-1	TGTGCCAGCAGACCTCGAGGACAGGAGATCATGAACACTGAAGCTTTCTTT	CASRPRGQEIMNTEAFF
TRBD2	.	TRBV2	TRBJ2-2	TGTGCCACGGTAGCGGGATTTTACTCCGGGGAGCTGTTTTTT	CATVAGFYSGELFF
TRBD1	.	TRBV28	TRBJ2-7	TGTGCCAGCAGTTTCCTCCACTCGGGACAGGGCTCCTACGAGCAGTACTTC	CASSFLHSGQGSYEQYF
.	once	TRBV19	TRBJ2-1	TGTGCCAGTAGTATTGGGTCTAGCTCCTACAATGAGCAGTTCTTC	CASSIGSSSYNEQFF
TRBD2	.	TRBV14	TRBJ2-5	TGTGCCAGCAGCCAAGATCTAGCGGGGCAGGAGACCCAGTACTTC	CASSQDLAGQETQYF
.	.	TRBV6-5	TRBJ2-3	TGTGCCAGCAGTCCCCTGGGGGCTAGCACAGATACGCAGTATTTT	CASSPLGASTDTQYF
TRBD1	once	TRBV28	TRBJ1-2	TGTGCCAGCAGCGGATTGAAAAGGACAGGAACTACCTATGGCTACACCTTC	CASSGLKRTGTTYGYTF
.	.	TRBV5-4	TRBJ2-2	TGTGCCAGCAGCTTGCAGGGCTACAACACCGGGGAGCTGTTTTTT	CASSLQGYNTGELFF
.	.	TRBV5-1	TRBJ1-5	TGCGCCAGCAGCTTGGGGGTCGATAGCAATCAGCCCCAGCATTTT	CASSLGVDSNQPQHF
TRBD1	few	TRBV5-4	TRBJ1-2	TGTGCCAGCAGCTTTCAGGGGGGAACTAGTGGCTACACCTTC	CASSFQGGTSGYTF
.	.	TRBV19	TRBJ1-2	TGTGCCAGTAGTTCCGTTCAGGGTTTTCCCCTCTACACCTTC	CASSSVQGFPLYTF